The 17 T cell receptor beta chains below all came from one sample that was sequenced in a study of T cell responses to AZD1222 COVID-19 vaccine. Method: immunoSEQ multiplex PCR; TCRdb's copy keeps in-frame clones and lacks some. The repertoire consists of fewer than 180,000 clones, with approximately 90% occurring once and the leading ten covering less than 3.5%. Here the sequenced sample was peripheral blood, taken 28 days after the second AZD1222 dose. These receptor sequences come from an adult who received the AZD1222 COVID-19 vaccine.

The chain links TRBV10-3 to TRBJ2-7; D unresolved. Germline V CDR1 and CDR2: ENHRY, SYGVKD. The CDR3 covers 11 residues. V was cut by 8 bases and J by 1 base, with 6 bases left in between. The CDR3 region is CAIGSSYEQYF. The CDR3 bases are TGTGCCATCGGTTCGTCCTACGAGCAGTACTTC.

This chain connects TRBV19 to TRBJ1-4; weak D call: TRBD1 (5 bases). The ends were cut back, 1 base at V and 6 bases at J, with 18 bases in the middle. CDR3 length: 17 residues. CDR1 and CDR2 from the germline V gene are LNHDA and SQIVND (reference sequence). The CDR3 DNA follows: TGTGCCAGTAGTATAGGGAGGGGCCTTGGAACCCATGAAAAACTGTTTTTT. Its translation: CASSIGRGLGTHEKLFF. Combining the CDR3 with reference TRBV19 and TRBJ1-4 gives the whole variable domain DGGITQSPKYLFRKEGQNVTLSCEQNLNHDAMYWYRQDPGQGLRLIYYSQIVNDFQKGDIAEGYSVSREKKESFPLTVTSAQKNPTAFYLCASSIGRGLGTHEKLFFGSGTQLSVL.

The rearrangement links TRBV5-4 to TRBJ1-2; the match to TRBD1 covers 8 bases. Looked up from germline, CDR1 is SGHNT and CDR2 is YYREEE (reference sequence). The V segment lost 0 bases and the J segment 6 bases; nucleotides outside the gene matches: 10. The CDR3 contains 16 residues. The chain's CDR3 is CASSLAGDRRQHGYTF. CDR3 nucleotide sequence: TGTGCCAGCAGCTTGGCCGGGGACAGGCGGCAACATGGCTACACCTTC.

In this sample, this clone turned up a few times. This chain uses TRBV19 with TRBJ1-1, with no clear D. The CDR3 consists of 11 residues. Germline CDR1 and CDR2: LNHDA and SQIVND (reference sequence). V lost 8 bases and J lost 3, with 7 bases in between. CDR3 loop: CASGHYTEAFF. Here the CDR3 DNA reads TGTGCCAGTGGCCACTACACTGAAGCTTTCTTT.

The table lists this clone with a few counts. The chain couples TRBV5-6 to TRBJ1-1; D gene ambiguous. Deletions cut 4 bases from V and 0 bases from J, with 13 bases between. CDR1 is SGHDT, CDR2 YYEEEE, per germline. The CDR3 extends over 15 amino acids. This chain's CDR3 is CASSPEAGMNTEAFF. DNA for the CDR3: TGTGCCAGCAGCCCGGAGGCGGGGATGAACACTGAAGCTTTCTTT.

J is TRBJ2-1 and V is TRBV9; D is ambiguous. With 3 bases removed from V and 9 bases from J, the gap between germline ends came to 7 bases. Germline V CDR1 and CDR2: SGDLS, YYNGEE. This CDR3 comprises 11 residues. CDR3 nucleotides: TGTGCCAGCAGCGGTAGGACTGAGCAGTTCTTC. Translated: CASSGRTEQFF. Combining the CDR3 with reference TRBV9 and TRBJ2-1 gives the whole variable domain DSGVTQTPKHLITATGQRVTLRCSPRSGDLSVYWYQQSLDQGLQFLIQYYNGEERAKGNILERFSAQQFPDLHSELNLSSLELGDSALYFCASSGRTEQFFGPGTRLTVL.

The chain joins TRBV12-5 to TRBJ1-2; 9 bases are shared with TRBD1. The CDR3 is 13 residues long. Looked up from germline, CDR1 is LGHNT and CDR2 is FRNRAP. The V gene end was trimmed by 7 bases and the J gene end by 4 bases; junction bases not matched to a gene: 4. CDR3 in DNA: TGTGCTAGTGCCACAGGGGGCGGCTATGGCTACACCTTC. Its protein product is CASATGGGYGYTF.

The genes are TRBV28 and TRBJ2-5; no clear D gene. The CDR3 spans 16 residues. Trimming left V 1 base short and J 3 bases short, with 15 bases between. Germline V CDR1 and CDR2: MDHEN, SYDVKM. The CDR3 region is CASSLSPDDVKETQYF. The CDR3 bases are TGTGCCAGCAGTTTATCGCCCGACGACGTAAAAGAGACCCAGTACTTC. Complete variable domain (other parts from reference TRBV28 and TRBJ2-5): DVKVTQSSRYLVKRTGEKVFLECVQDMDHENMFWYRQDPGLGLRLIYFSYDVKMKEKGDIPEGYSVSREKKERFSLILESASTNQTSMYLCASSLSPDDVKETQYFGPGTRLLVL.

As DNA, the CDR3 is TGTGCCAGCAGTCCAAGCGGGGCCACAGATACGCAGTATTTT. Protein sequence: CASSPSGATDTQYF. V is TRBV6-5 and J is TRBJ2-3; 7 nucleotides align to TRBD2. Per germline, CDR1 MNHEY and CDR2 SVGAGI. V lost 5 bases to trimming and J lost 2 bases; unmatched junction nucleotides: 4. CDR3 length: 14 amino acids.

This rearrangement joins TRBV3-1 (or the pseudogene TRBV3-2) to TRBJ2-1; 8 bases are a match to TRBD2. V was clipped by 4 bases and J by 5 bases; unmatched bases: 13. The CDR3 covers 17 residues. Per the germline V gene, CDR1 is LGHDT and CDR2 is YNNKEL (reference sequence). The CDR3 spells CASSPLGRGRSNNEQFF. The DNA for the CDR3 is TGTGCCAGCAGCCCACTGGGCCGCGGGAGGAGTAACAATGAGCAGTTCTTC.

This clone showed up just once. The chain links TRBV18 to TRBJ1-1; D uncertain. Germline lookup yields CDR1 KGHSH and CDR2 LQKENI. V lost 2 bases and J 3 bases, leaving 4 bases between the germline ends. The CDR3 is 12 residues long. The CDR3: CASSPLDTEAFF. The CDR3 nucleotides are TGTGCCAGCTCACCATTAGACACTGAAGCTTTCTTT.

The V gene is TRBV7-5, the J gene TRBJ2-3; the D call TRBD2 from the table was never checked on the DNA. TRBV7-5 counts as a pseudogene. This CDR3 region has 16 residues. DNA of the CDR3: TGTGTCAGAAGCTCCACTAGCGGGATGGAGACAGATACGCAGTATTTT. It specifies CVRSSTSGMETDTQYF.

V and J are TRBV21-1 and TRBJ2-7. TRBV21-1 is noted as a pseudogene. The CDR3 runs to 15 residues. CDR3 sequence: CASSIRRPSMDEQYF. The CDR3 coding sequence is TGTGCCAGCAGCATCAGAAGGCCCTCTATGGACGAGCAGTACTTC.

The CDR3 DNA reads TGTGCCAGCAGTCCGGGCCAAGGGTGGGACTTCCTCTCCTACGAGCAGTACTTC. Amino acid sequence: CASSPGQGWDFLSYEQYF. The rearrangement uses TRBV27 and TRBJ2-7; D possibly corresponds to TRBD2 (6 bases). V lost 5 bases, J lost 0 bases, and 23 bases lay in between. Germline-derived CDR1 and CDR2 are MNHEY and SMNVEV (reference sequence). This CDR3 contains 18 residues.

CDR3 in DNA: TGTGCCAGTAGTATAGAGGCAGGACAGACCACTGAAGCTTTCTTT. Its protein is CASSIEAGQTTEAFF. This chain uses TRBV19 with TRBJ1-1, with D possibly TRBD1 on 6 matching bases. Trimming shortened V by 0 bases and J by 4 bases, and 12 bases separated the two germline ends. CDR3 length: 15 amino acids. In germline, CDR1 is LNHDA, CDR2 SQIVND (reference sequence).

V is TRBV6-2 or TRBV6-3 and J is TRBJ1-2; unclear D gene. Germline CDR1 is MNHEY and CDR2 is SVGEGT. The ends were cut back, 2 bases at V and 2 bases at J, with 12 bases in the middle. This CDR3 comprises 15 residues. The CDR3 DNA sequence: TGTGCCAGCAGTTACCCGGATCTGGGAAACTATGGCTACACCTTC. Translated, it gives CASSYPDLGNYGYTF.

J is TRBJ2-7 and V is TRBV11-2, with D unresolved. From germline, CDR1 is SGHAT and CDR2 FQNNGV. This CDR3 has 17 amino acids. Between the trimmed V and J ends, which lost 0 bases and 0 bases, there was a span of 15 bases. The CDR3 bases are TGTGCCAGCAGCTTAGACCCCGCCAGTGGCCTCTCCTACGAGCAGTACTTC. Residues: CASSLDPASGLSYEQYF.